This TCR beta chain was obtained from a study of blood T cell repertoires in COVID-19 (dated by TCRdb to about 2020). Notes on the research overall: Samples covering the acute and convalescent phases of COVID-19 were provided by collaborators in the United States, Italy and Spain. The prospective study material was composed of cDNA or gDNA derived from T cells, B-cell-depleted T cells, or PBMCs. Deeply sampled blood TCRbeta repertoires from subjects exposed to, actively infected with, or recovered from COVID-19 were included in the dataset. A freely available public database, intended as a resource for researchers studying the immune response to SARS-CoV-2, is where the repertoires were released. Samples were obtained from the ongoing ImmuneRACE study (first 160 participants) and from some 1,200 subjects provided by 6 global collaborators. A de-identified subject ID, COVID-19 status, age in years and sex were almost always included in the sample metadata. Where HLA class I and class II types were available, the types were taken from metadata supplied by the sample provider, not from assay-based typing.

As for this clone: The target of this receptor is not known. No base quality values were provided; no much bigger clone lies one nucleotide off.

Including the terminal cysteine and phenylalanine, the CDR3 comprises 12 residues. Solely the CDR3 DNA is kept, with 36 bases framed from the first base. CDR1 is given as GTSNPN and CDR2 as SVGIG, both from the germline V gene (reference sequence). V sheds 4 bases and J sheds 2 bases, leaving 8 bases between their ends. The immunoSEQ Assay, a bias-controlled multiplex PCR, was used to amplify TCRbeta CDR3 regions from genomic DNA. The authors' analysis ran thus. Nucleated cell counts per sample were estimated from amplification of reference gene primers within the assay. To quantify the absolute abundance of each unique TCRbeta CDR3 rearrangement, sequence reads were collapsed and filtered. For each sample, productive Simpson clonality was calculated as the square root of Simpson's diversity index across productive rearrangements. In TCRdb, the immuneACCESS table is reduced to in-frame sequences with V and J assigned. These tables do not hold every clone; where another copy was compared, an unresolved V gene accounts for under half, and the others remain unexplained. That table furnishes V, J and clone size, whereas the DNA furnished D and trimming. This sample is represented by around 97,000 clones; almost 85% of them were singletons. Around 9.3% of the sample belongs to the ten largest clones.

Each collaborating institution followed its own protocols to collect whole blood in K2EDTA tubes. For TCRbeta analysis, collaborator samples were shipped as frozen whole blood, as isolated PBMCs, or as DNA extracted from either sample type. The investigation overall reported the following: The quantity of clinical and demographic metadata differed by source and by participant and was supplied without curation.

Specimen: peripheral blood. The rearranged segments are TRBV30 and TRBJ2-5; there is no confident call for the D gene. The clonotype originates from a man aged 65 to 85 with acute or convalescent COVID-19. The CDR3 protein: CAWTESQETQYF. The DNA reads as follows: TGTGCCTGGACGGAGAGTCAAGAGACCCAGTACTTC. Reference TRBV30 and TRBJ2-5 proteins supply the regions before and after the CDR3; the full variable domain is: SQTIHQWPATLVQPVGSPLSLECTVEGTSNPNLYWYRQAAGRGLQLLFYSVGIGQISSEVPQNLSASRPQDRQFILSSKKLLLSDSGFYLCAWTESQETQYFGPGTRLLVL.